Listed here are 24 T cell receptor beta chains from one sample, sequenced in a study of blood T cell repertoires in COVID-19. Libraries were prepared by immunoSEQ multiplex PCR; TCRdb keeps only in-frame clonotypes and omits some of them. Among approximately 260,000 clones listed, roughly 80% were seen once. Sequencing input: peripheral blood. Receptors were obtained from a woman between 40 and 50 years old with active or convalescent COVID-19.

The CDR3 is CASSLNRDTYNEQFF. The CDR3 DNA reads as TGTGCCAGCAGCTTAAACCGGGACACTTACAATGAGCAGTTCTTC. This chain links TRBV7-3 with TRBJ2-1, with D possibly matching TRBD1 (6 bases). This CDR3 is 15 amino acids long. Germline V gene data show CDR1 as SGHTA and CDR2 as FQGTGA. The V end was cut by 1 base, the J end by 4 bases, with 11 bases between.

This chain links TRBV7-8 with TRBJ2-7; D perhaps matches TRBD2 (5 bases). With 5 bases removed from V and 3 bases from J, the gap between germline ends came to 14 bases. Per germline, CDR1 SGHVS and CDR2 FQNEAQ. The length of the CDR3 is 14 residues. This chain's CDR3 is CASSKGETIYEQYV. Here the CDR3 DNA reads TGTGCCAGCAGCAAGGGAGAGACTATCTACGAGCAGTACGTC.

This clone was found a few times. The chain couples TRBV5-6 to TRBJ2-1; D is uncertain. Germline V gene lookup returns CDR1 SGHDT and CDR2 YYEEEE. V was cut by 2 bases and J by 6 bases, with 15 bases left in between. This CDR3 is built from 15 residues. The CDR3 DNA follows: TGTGCCAGCAGCTTTAAAACAATGAGAGGCAATGAGCAGTTCTTC. Residues: CASSFKTMRGNEQFF.

V gene TRBV4-1 combines with J gene TRBJ1-6, with 8 bases identical to TRBD1. Trimming took 1 base from V and 11 from J; bases not matched to a gene: 7. Germline values: CDR1 MGHRA, CDR2 YSYEKL. CDR3 length: 15 residues. As DNA, the CDR3 is TGCGCCAGCAGCCAAGCCCCAGGGGGCATAACACCCCTCCACTTT. It encodes CASSQAPGGITPLHF.

With respect to this clone: Within the sample, other DNA sequences also encode this same CDR3. The DNA of the CDR3 is TGTGCCAGCAGCTTAGGGACAGGGTCCACTGAAGCTTTCTTT. It encodes CASSLGTGSTEAFF. The rearrangement joins TRBV7-2 to TRBJ1-1; 8 bases align to TRBD1. The V gene's germline CDR1 is SGHTA and CDR2 FQGNSA. With V trimmed by 1 base and J by 4 bases, 2 bases remained unmatched. The CDR3 spans 14 residues. Full variable domain (rest looked up from reference TRBV7-2 and TRBJ1-1): GAGVSQSPSNKVTEKGKDVELRCDPISGHTALYWYRQSLGQGLEFLIYFQGNSAPDKSGLPSDRFSAERTGGSVSTLTIQRTQQEDSAVYLCASSLGTGSTEAFFGQGTRLTVV.

V usage is TRBV7-9 and J usage is TRBJ1-6; no clear D. CDR1 SEHNR and CDR2 FQNEAQ come from the germline V gene (reference sequence). The CDR3 contains 12 residues. Trimming took off 3 bases at V and 14 bases at J, with 11 bases between the two ends. The chain's CDR3 is CASSLMDLSLHF. The DNA for the CDR3 is TGTGCCAGCAGCTTGATGGACTTGTCCCTCCACTTT. The variable domain in full, completed from reference TRBV7-9 and TRBJ1-6, reads DTGVSQNPRHKITKRGQNVTFRCDPISEHNRLYWYRQTLGQGPEFLTYFQNEAQLEKSRLLSDRFSAERPKGSFSTLEIQRTEQGDSAMYLCASSLMDLSLHFGNGTRLTVT.

A few counts support this clone. The chain recombines TRBV4-1 with TRBJ1-3; D perhaps matches TRBD1 (5 bases). Between the trimmed V and J ends, which lost 1 base and 8 bases, there was a span of 12 bases. CDR1 and CDR2 from the germline V gene are MGHRA and YSYEKL. This CDR3 has 14 residues. CDR3 DNA: TGCGCCAGCAGCCAAGTCCAGGGTGTTCACACCATATATTTT. As protein: CASSQVQGVHTIYF.

The chain couples TRBV29-1 to TRBJ1-1; D might be TRBD1 (6 bases). The CDR3 extends over 13 amino acids. V was cut by 1 base and J by 6 bases, with 12 bases left in between. Germline V gene lookup returns CDR1 SQVTM and CDR2 ANQGSEA. The CDR3 protein is CSVEGGGGAEAFF. The CDR3 DNA reads as TGCAGCGTTGAAGGCGGAGGGGGGGCTGAAGCTTTCTTT.

The rearrangement uses TRBV9 and TRBJ1-2; D remains unclear. Germline lookup yields CDR1 SGDLS and CDR2 YYNGEE. V dropped 5 bases and J dropped 3 bases, with 14 bases sitting between them. The CDR3 runs to 14 residues. The CDR3 nucleotides are TGTGCCAGCAGTCGACCGGGAGGGTACTATGGCTACACCTTC. Translated: CASSRPGGYYGYTF.

The rearrangement uses TRBV6-5 and TRBJ1-6, with a weak D call TRBD1 (6 bases). The CDR3 totals 15 residues. Germline V lookup: CDR1 MNHEY, CDR2 SVGAGI. The V and J ends lost 7 bases and 7 bases respectively, with 17 bases between them. The CDR3 sequence: CASTAGSGGNSPLHF. CDR3 sequence (DNA): TGTGCCAGCACAGCGGGCTCGGGGGGCAATTCACCCCTCCACTTT.

This chain uses TRBV9 with TRBJ1-2; D call uncertain. Germline V gene data show CDR1 as SGDLS and CDR2 as YYNGEE. The CDR3 is 11 amino acids. Trimming removed 5 bases from V and 4 bases from J, with 6 bases in between. The CDR3 DNA is TGTGCCAGCAGTCTCTTCTATGGCTACACCTTC. This translates into CASSLFYGYTF.

The CDR3 sequence: CASRTPQASGANVLTF. The CDR3 region has the DNA TGTGCCAGTAGGACCCCACAGGCCTCTGGGGCCAACGTCCTGACTTTC. This chain joins TRBV19 and TRBJ2-6, with a possible D match to TRBD1 (5 bases). Germline V gene data show CDR1 as LNHDA and CDR2 as SQIVND (reference sequence). This CDR3 spans 16 amino acids. V was cut by 6 bases and J by 0 bases, with 12 bases left in between.

V and J are TRBV23-1 and TRBJ1-5; D ambiguous. TRBV23-1 is an ORF; its function is uncertain. The CDR3 spans 16 residues. The germline V and J ends were trimmed by 0 bases and 0 bases, with 9 bases remaining between them. The CDR3, as DNA: TGCGCCAGCAGTCAATCGTCGCGTGTTAGCAATCAGCCCCAGCATTTT. It specifies CASSQSSRVSNQPQHF.

J is TRBJ1-2 and V is TRBV30; D remains ambiguous. Deletions cut 0 bases from V and 8 bases from J, with 16 bases between. Germline V CDR1 and CDR2: GTSNPN, SVGIG (reference sequence). CDR3 length: 14 residues. The CDR3 loop reads CAWSVREGSWGYTF. The CDR3 DNA is TGTGCCTGGAGTGTACGTGAGGGAAGCTGGGGCTACACCTTC.

The chain carries TRBV9 and TRBJ1-3, with a tentative D call TRBD1 (5 bases). Germline V gives CDR1 SGDLS, CDR2 YYNGEE. CDR3 length equals 16 residues. V was cut by 4 bases and J by 9 bases, with 23 bases left in between. As DNA, the CDR3 is TGTGCCAGCAGCCTAACGGACACTAATCGAGTAGGCACCATATATTTT. It is translated as CASSLTDTNRVGTIYF.

V usage is TRBV3-1 (or the pseudogene TRBV3-2) and J usage is TRBJ2-3; D is unclear. This CDR3 spans 15 amino acids. V lost 0 bases to trimming and J lost 2 bases, with 9 bases between them. CDR1 LGHDT and CDR2 YNNKEL come from the germline V gene (reference sequence). The CDR3 protein is CASSQDQTPTDTQYF. Written as DNA, the CDR3 is TGTGCCAGCAGCCAAGATCAAACTCCCACAGATACGCAGTATTTT.

The chain has TRBV5-1 and TRBJ1-2, with D possibly TRBD1 on 6 matching bases. The ends were cut back, 1 base at V and 6 bases at J, with 13 bases in the middle. This CDR3 has 14 residues. Germline values: CDR1 SGHRS, CDR2 YFSETQ. The CDR3 sequence: CASSLRQGPNGYTF. The CDR3 DNA reads as TGCGCCAGCAGCTTGAGGCAGGGGCCCAATGGCTACACCTTC.

The chain uses TRBV6-5 and TRBJ2-3, with 8 bases lining up with TRBD2. The CDR3 loop spans 16 amino acids. Germline trimming cut 6 bases from V and 0 bases from J; bases unmatched to any gene: 8. CDR1 MNHEY and CDR2 SVGAGI come from the germline V gene. In DNA form, the CDR3 reads TGTGCCAGCAGCTACCATAGCGGGAAAAGCACAGATACGCAGTATTTT. Its translation is CASSYHSGKSTDTQYF.

Only a few counts were recorded for this clone. The V gene is TRBV12-3 or TRBV12-4, the J gene TRBJ2-6, with a weak D call TRBD2 (5 bases). The V end lost 8 bases, the J end lost 2 bases, and 7 bases lay between the germline ends. The CDR3 is 13 amino acids. The CDR3 region is CASGLAGANVLTF. The CDR3 DNA reads as TGTGCCAGCGGACTTGCTGGGGCCAACGTCCTGACTTTC.

This clone was seen just once. The chain carries TRBV30 and TRBJ2-3; TRBD1 aligns across 9 bases. Per the germline V gene, CDR1 is GTSNPN and CDR2 is SVGIG (reference sequence). V lost 0 bases and J lost 4; bases outside the gene matches: 2. The CDR3 sequence is 14 residues long. The CDR3 here is CAWSVTGGADTQYF. In DNA, the CDR3 is TGTGCCTGGAGTGTGACAGGGGGTGCAGATACGCAGTATTTT.

The chain couples TRBV7-9 to TRBJ1-6; D is unresolved. Germline V CDR1 and CDR2: SEHNR, FQNEAQ (reference sequence). Trimming took off 5 bases at V and 7 bases at J, with 12 bases between the two ends. The CDR3 extends over 14 amino acids. Written as DNA, the CDR3 is TGTGCCAGCAGCCCGAGTTCGGGGAATTCACCCCTCCACTTT. Translated, it gives CASSPSSGNSPLHF.

The V call is TRBV6-5, the J call TRBJ2-1, with 12 bases that match TRBD2. Trimming at V came to 6 bases and at J to 7 bases, leaving 4 bases not matched to a gene. The germline gives CDR1 MNHEY, CDR2 SVGAGI. This CDR3 is built from 14 residues. The CDR3 region has the DNA TGTGCCAGCAGGGGACTAGCGGGCCTAAATGAGCAGTTCTTC. Its protein product is CASRGLAGLNEQFF.

The chain combines TRBV9 with TRBJ1-1; tentative D call: TRBD1 (6 bases). The CDR3 is 13 residues long. V dropped 4 bases and J dropped 1 base, with 8 bases sitting between them. CDR1 and CDR2 (germline): SGDLS, YYNGEE. CDR3 nucleotides: TGTGCCAGCAGCTTACAGGGGAACACTGAAGCTTTCTTT. As protein: CASSLQGNTEAFF.

The chain employs TRBV9 and TRBJ2-7, with TRBD2 identical over 7 bases. The CDR3 has 14 amino acids. V shed 0 bases, J shed 4 bases, and the junction held 4 bases outside the gene matches. Germline lookup yields CDR1 SGDLS and CDR2 YYNGEE. CDR3 nucleotides: TGTGCCAGCAGCGTAGGCGGGGGATTATACGAGCAGTACTTC. Its protein is CASSVGGGLYEQYF.